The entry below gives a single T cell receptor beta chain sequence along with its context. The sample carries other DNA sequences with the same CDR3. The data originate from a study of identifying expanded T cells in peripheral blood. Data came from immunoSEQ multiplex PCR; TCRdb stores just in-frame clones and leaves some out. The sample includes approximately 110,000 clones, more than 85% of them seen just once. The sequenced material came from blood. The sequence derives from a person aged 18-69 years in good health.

This CDR3 reads CASSLITGTEAFF. The CDR3 bases are TGTGCCAGCAGCTTAATAACGGGGACTGAAGCTTTCTTT. The chain uses TRBV7-9 and TRBJ1-1; no firm D call. V was shortened by 2 bases and J by 5 bases, with 9 bases between the two germline ends. Germline loops: CDR1 SEHNR, CDR2 FQNEAQ (reference sequence). The CDR3 covers 13 residues.